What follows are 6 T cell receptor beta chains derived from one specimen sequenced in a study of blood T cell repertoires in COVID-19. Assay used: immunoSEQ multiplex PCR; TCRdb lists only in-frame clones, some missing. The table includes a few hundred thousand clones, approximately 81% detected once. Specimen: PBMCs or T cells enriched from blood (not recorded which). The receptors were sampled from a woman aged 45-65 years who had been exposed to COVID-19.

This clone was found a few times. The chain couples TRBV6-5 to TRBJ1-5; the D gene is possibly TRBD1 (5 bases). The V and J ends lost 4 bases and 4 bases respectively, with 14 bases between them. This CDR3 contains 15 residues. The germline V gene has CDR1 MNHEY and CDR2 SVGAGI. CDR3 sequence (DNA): TGTGCCAGCAGTTCCCAGGTCGGGGGGAATCAGCCCCAGCATTTT. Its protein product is CASSSQVGGNQPQHF.

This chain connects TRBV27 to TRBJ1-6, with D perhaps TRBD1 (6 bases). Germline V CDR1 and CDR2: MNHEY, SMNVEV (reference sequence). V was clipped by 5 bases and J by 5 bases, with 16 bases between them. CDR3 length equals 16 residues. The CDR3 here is CASSLGGRVDNSPLHF. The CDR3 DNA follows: TGTGCCAGCAGTCTAGGGGGGAGGGTTGATAATTCACCCCTCCACTTT.

The CDR3 coding sequence is TGTGCTAGTGGTTTGGCAGAGACAAACTCCTACGAGCAGTACTTC. Translation: CASGLAETNSYEQYF. V usage is TRBV12-5 and J usage is TRBJ2-7, with D unclear. Germline CDR1 and CDR2: LGHNT and FRNRAP. V lost 1 base and J 0 bases, leaving 10 bases between the germline ends. The CDR3 is 15 amino acids.

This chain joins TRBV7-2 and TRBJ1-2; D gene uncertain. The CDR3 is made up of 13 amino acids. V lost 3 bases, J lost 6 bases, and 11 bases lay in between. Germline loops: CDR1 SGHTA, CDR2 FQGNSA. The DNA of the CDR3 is TGTGCCAGCAGCTTTGGGTTGGGAGATGGCTACACCTTC. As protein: CASSFGLGDGYTF.

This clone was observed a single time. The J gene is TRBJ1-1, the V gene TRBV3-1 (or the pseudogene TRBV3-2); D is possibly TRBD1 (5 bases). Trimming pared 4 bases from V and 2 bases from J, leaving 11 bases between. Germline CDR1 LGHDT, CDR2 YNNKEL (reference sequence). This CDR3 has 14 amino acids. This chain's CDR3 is CASSLRGFNTEAFF. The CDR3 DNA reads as TGTGCCAGCAGCCTAAGGGGATTTAACACTGAAGCTTTCTTT.

In DNA form, the CDR3 reads TGTGCCAGCAGCCAAGATGTCAGGGGGGCATACAATGAGCAGTTCTTC. Its translation is CASSQDVRGAYNEQFF. The chain couples TRBV4-2 to TRBJ2-1; perhaps TRBD1 as D (7 bases). Germline CDR1 is LGHNA and CDR2 is YNFKEQ. V lost 0 bases to trimming and J lost 4 bases, with 13 bases between them. The CDR3 extends over 16 amino acids.